This is a list of T cell receptor beta chains from one sample in a study of blood T cell repertoires in COVID-19. Libraries were prepared by immunoSEQ multiplex PCR; TCRdb keeps only in-frame clonotypes and omits some of them. The table includes roughly 200,000 clones, roughly four fifths detected once. The material sequenced was peripheral blood. These receptors were taken from a woman aged 40 to 49 with COVID-19, enrolled during active disease. Each CDR3 is given with its conserved first and last residue. The D gene is left open where the match is weak. Expanded clones are given a class, and other clones once, few, many or no size at all.

TRBJ2-1,-,TRBV6-5,14,-,CASSRGTRNNEQFF,TGTGCCAGCAGCCGCGGGACGAGAAACAATGAGCAGTTCTTC
TRBJ2-3,-,TRBV19,19,TRBD2,CASSILLPGLAGSTDTQYF,TGTGCCAGTAGTATTCTACTCCCGGGACTAGCGGGCTCAACAGATACGCAGTATTTT
TRBJ2-1,many,TRBV6-1,18,TRBD2,CASSEALRWAGVDNEQFF,TGTGCCAGCAGTGAAGCGCTTCGTTGGGCGGGAGTGGACAATGAGCAGTTCTTC
TRBJ2-2,-,TRBV12-3/TRBV12-4,12,-,CASSLSAGELFF,TGTGCCAGCAGTTTATCCGCCGGGGAGCTGTTTTTT
TRBJ2-2,-,TRBV9,14,-,CASSVVVGPGELFF,TGTGCCAGCAGCGTAGTTGTGGGCCCCGGGGAGCTGTTTTTT
TRBJ1-2,-,TRBV2,15,TRBD1,CASRPYSGTGNGYTF,TGTGCCAGCAGACCTTACTCCGGGACAGGGAATGGCTACACCTTC
TRBJ1-2,once,TRBV4-2,15,-,CASSQENSPNYGYTF,TGTGCCAGCAGCCAAGAGAACAGCCCCAACTATGGCTACACCTTC
TRBJ1-5,few,TRBV30,13,TRBD1,CAWAQGDNQPQHF,TGTGCCTGGGCGCAGGGGGACAATCAGCCCCAGCATTTT
TRBJ1-6,-,TRBV3-1/TRBV3-2,14,TRBD1,CASQGQGYNSPLHF,TGTGCCAGCCAGGGACAGGGCTATAATTCACCCCTCCACTTT
TRBJ2-1,-,TRBV7-8,14,TRBD2,CASRSTSGNNEQFF,TGTGCCAGCAGAAGTACTAGCGGAAACAATGAGCAGTTCTTC
TRBJ2-5,-,TRBV4-2,15,-,CASSLLPGQQETQYF,TGTGCCAGCAGCCTACTACCGGGACAACAAGAGACCCAGTACTTC
TRBJ1-1,-,TRBV5-1,13,-,CASRATGGAEAFF,TGCGCCAGCAGGGCTACAGGAGGGGCTGAAGCTTTCTTT
TRBJ1-3,-,TRBV30,14,-,CAWKFLISGNTIYF,TGTGCCTGGAAGTTCCTAATCTCTGGAAACACCATATATTTT
TRBJ1-1,-,TRBV28,12,-,CASSPYGTEAFF,TGTGCCAGCAGTCCCTACGGCACTGAAGCTTTCTTT
TRBJ1-4,-,TRBV6-5,15,TRBD1,CASSRTGTTNEKLFF,TGTGCCAGCAGCCGGACAGGGACGACTAATGAAAAACTGTTTTTT
TRBJ2-1,-,TRBV7-8,12,TRBD1,CASSSRTGEQFF,TGTGCCAGCAGCTCTCGGACAGGGGAGCAGTTCTTC
TRBJ2-1,-,TRBV28,18,TRBD2,CASSFPSGRGSSYNEQFF,TGTGCCAGCAGTTTTCCTAGCGGGAGGGGGAGCTCCTACAATGAGCAGTTCTTC
TRBJ2-5,-,TRBV24-1,14,-,CATSDWAGGETQYF,TGTGCCACCAGTGATTGGGCAGGAGGAGAGACCCAGTACTTC
TRBJ2-2,-,TRBV11-1,14,TRBD2,CASSLPSGTGELFF,TGTGCCAGCAGCTTACCTAGCGGCACCGGGGAGCTGTTTTTT
TRBJ2-2,-,TRBV14,17,TRBD2,CASSQVSPSGVTGELFF,TGTGCCAGCAGCCAAGTATCGCCTAGCGGGGTTACCGGGGAGCTGTTTTTT
TRBJ1-1,many,TRBV19,13,-,CASQVRVNTEAFF,TGTGCCAGTCAAGTCAGGGTGAACACTGAAGCTTTCTTT
TRBJ1-4,once,TRBV19,15,-,CATGGVSATNEKLFF,TGTGCCACAGGCGGGGTCTCTGCAACTAATGAAAAACTGTTTTTT
TRBJ2-1,-,TRBV19,15,TRBD2,CASSKPGLVGNEQFF,TGTGCCAGTAGTAAGCCGGGACTAGTCGGGAATGAGCAGTTCTTC
TRBJ2-1,-,TRBV19,16,TRBD2,CASSMDSGGAYNEQFF,TGTGCCAGTAGTATGGATAGCGGGGGGGCCTACAATGAGCAGTTCTTC
TRBJ2-5,-,TRBV6-5,14,TRBD2,CASTQLASQETQYF,TGTGCCAGCACCCAACTAGCGAGCCAAGAGACCCAGTACTTC
TRBJ1-5,-,TRBV6-1,14,-,CASSEDGGGQPQHF,TGTGCCAGCAGTGAAGACGGGGGAGGCCAGCCCCAGCATTTT
TRBJ1-2,-,TRBV10-1,13,TRBD1,CASSEDRVRGYTF,TGCGCCAGCAGTGAGGACAGGGTGCGAGGCTACACCTTC
TRBJ2-1,-,TRBV5-1,15,-,CASSIPVEPYNEQFF,TGCGCCAGCAGCATCCCCGTTGAGCCGTACAATGAGCAGTTCTTC
TRBJ2-5,-,TRBV18,19,TRBD2,CASSPRPPGTSGGQETQYF,TGTGCCAGCTCACCCCGGCCCCCTGGTACTAGCGGGGGGCAAGAGACCCAGTACTTC
TRBJ2-7,-,TRBV5-1,12,-,CASSLVDSEQYF,TGCGCCAGCAGCTTGGTGGACAGCGAGCAGTACTTC
TRBJ2-3,-,TRBV2,15,TRBD2,CASATSGAITDTQYF,TGTGCCAGCGCCACTAGCGGGGCCATCACAGATACGCAGTATTTT
TRBJ2-3,-,TRBV6-5,15,TRBD1,CASSSTGFPTDTQYF,TGTGCCAGCAGTTCGACAGGGTTCCCGACAGATACGCAGTATTTT
TRBJ2-2,-,TRBV2,16,-,CASRAGPAAGTGELFF,TGTGCCAGCAGAGCGGGCCCTGCGGCGGGCACCGGGGAGCTGTTTTTT
TRBJ2-1,-,TRBV7-3,14,TRBD2,CASSLSGLAGVPFF,TGTGCCAGCAGCTTGAGTGGTCTAGCGGGAGTTCCGTTCTTC
TRBJ1-6,-,TRBV5-6,14,TRBD1,CASSSGQGDSPLHF,TGTGCCAGCAGCTCCGGACAGGGTGATTCACCCCTCCACTTT
TRBJ2-1,once,TRBV28,16,-,CASSVPGLSGRNEQFF,TGTGCCAGCAGTGTCCCGGGACTCTCAGGTCGTAATGAGCAGTTCTTC
TRBJ2-5,-,TRBV3-1/TRBV3-2,16,TRBD2,CASSRKLAYEPVAQYF,TGTGCCAGCAGCCGGAAACTAGCGTACGAGCCGGTGGCCCAGTACTTC
TRBJ2-3,once,TRBV2,13,-,CASSEAHTDTQYF,TGTGCCAGCAGTGAGGCCCACACAGATACGCAGTATTTT
TRBJ1-1,-,TRBV2,10,-,CASSLTEAFF,TGTGCCAGCAGTCTTACTGAAGCTTTCTTT
TRBJ1-5,few,TRBV21-1,22,-,CASTWRQGNSKRSFNSNQPQHF,TGTGCCAGCACCTGGAGACAGGGTAATTCCAAACGCTCGTTCAATAGCAATCAGCCCCAGCATTTT
TRBJ1-2,-,TRBV12-3/TRBV12-4,11,-,CASSSNTGYTF,TGTGCCAGCAGTTCGAACACTGGCTACACCTTC